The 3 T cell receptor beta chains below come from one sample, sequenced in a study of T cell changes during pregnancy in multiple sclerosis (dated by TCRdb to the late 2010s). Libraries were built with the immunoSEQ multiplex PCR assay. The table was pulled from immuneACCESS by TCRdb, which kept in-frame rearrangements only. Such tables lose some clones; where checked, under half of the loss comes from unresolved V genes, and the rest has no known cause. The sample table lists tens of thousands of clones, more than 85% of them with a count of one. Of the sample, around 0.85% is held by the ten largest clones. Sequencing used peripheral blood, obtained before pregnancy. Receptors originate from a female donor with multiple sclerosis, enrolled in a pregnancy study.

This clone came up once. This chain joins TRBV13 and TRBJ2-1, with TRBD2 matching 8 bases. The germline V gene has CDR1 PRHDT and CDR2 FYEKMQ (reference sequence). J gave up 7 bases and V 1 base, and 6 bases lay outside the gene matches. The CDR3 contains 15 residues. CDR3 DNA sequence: TGTGCCAGCAGCTTAGCGGGGGGGGCAGGGAATGAGCAGTTCTTC. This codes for CASSLAGGAGNEQFF.

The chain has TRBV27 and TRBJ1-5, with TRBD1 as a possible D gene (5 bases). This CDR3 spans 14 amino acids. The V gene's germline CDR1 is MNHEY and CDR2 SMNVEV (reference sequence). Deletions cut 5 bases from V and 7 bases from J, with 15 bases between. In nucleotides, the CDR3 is TGTGCCAGCAGTGAAGGGAGGGGAGGGCAGCCCCAGCATTTT. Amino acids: CASSEGRGGQPQHF.

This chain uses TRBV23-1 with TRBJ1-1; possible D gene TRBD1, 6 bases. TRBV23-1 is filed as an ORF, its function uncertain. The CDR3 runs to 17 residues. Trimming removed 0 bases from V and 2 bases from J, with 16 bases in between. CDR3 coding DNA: TGCGCCAGCAGTCAATCTGGACTAGGGGGGCGAAACACTGAAGCTTTCTTT. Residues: CASSQSGLGGRNTEAFF.